The entry that follows covers one T cell receptor beta chain sequence. Its antigen is undetermined. Each CDR3 protein gets one entry after TCRdb re-called the reads with MiXCR. The sample holds about 740,000 distinct CDR3 sequences, around 32% seen once. The data are from a study of T cell repertoires in cytomegalovirus infection. Study at large: Well-studied HLA-B-restricted epitopes and recently identified HLA-C-restricted epitopes of CMV were both used in the study.

Study-level results: Dominant in the ex vivo response were TCR beta clonotypes restricted by HLA-C and specific for CMV.

The germline V gene has CDR1 SGHVS and CDR2 FQNEAQ. The CDR3 runs to 16 residues. V lost 1 base to trimming and J lost 4 bases; unmatched junction nucleotides: 10. V and J are TRBV7-8 and TRBJ2-7, with 7 bases lining up with TRBD2. Sample: cultured PBMCs, taken from culture after CMV antigen stimulation. The clonotype originates from a human donor in good health (CMV status not recorded). Some clones in this sample may be carry-over from other donors' samples. DNA of the CDR3: TGTGCCAGCAGCTTAGTAGGCGCGGGAGATTTGTACGAGCAGTACTTC. This translates into CASSLVGAGDLYEQYF.